The clone carrying this T cell receptor beta chain was counted a few times. Time point reported: newly diagnosed GD, antithyroid drugs for less than 3 months. Extracted RNA from PBMCs served as the source of the TCR library. These data are taken from a study of regulatory T cells in long-lasting Graves disease. The CDR3 has 14 amino acids. V lost 8 bases and J lost 2; bases outside the gene matches: 8. Germline lookup yields CDR1 SNHLY and CDR2 FYNNEI. For TCR beta, libraries came from iRepertoire HTBI primers and Arm-PCR of CDR3 regions. Study processing details: Across the samples, identification revealed 50 to 80 TRBV and about 15 TRBJ segments. Each CDR3 protein gets one entry after TCRdb re-called the multiplex PCR reads with MiXCR. TCRdb's processing, not the authors' own work, is the source of the V and J calls. This sample has approximately 560,000 distinct CDR3 sequences, with about 16% found just once.

The same specimen was also included in a second study, on T cells in Graves' hyperthyroidism and ophthalmopathy. That source adds: Also found in blood were most expanded thyroid clonotypes above 0.001.

The rearrangement uses TRBV2 and TRBJ2-5, with TRBD2 matching over 7 bases. This TCR was sampled from a man aged 18 to 29 with Graves disease. The material was peripheral blood mononuclear cells (PBMCs), obtained at new diagnosis, from a patient treated with antithyroid drugs. The CDR3 loop is CASGKLASQETQYF. CDR3 sequence (DNA): TGTGCCAGCGGGAAACTAGCGTCGCAAGAGACCCAGTACTTC.